A selection of T cell receptor beta chains follows, all from one sample in a study. TCRdb reanalysed the RT-PCR reads using MiXCR and keeps one entry per CDR3 protein. The table records hundreds of thousands of distinct CDR3 sequences, 12% to 15% of them present only once. Material: memory CD4+ T cells from blood. Receptor source: a female donor in good health, serving as a healthy control. CDR3s include the opening cysteine and the closing phenylalanine or tryptophan. D genes are given only for firm matches. Clone size appears in some rows only: once, few, many, or a class for an expanded clone.

D gene: TRBD1; J gene: TRBJ1-2; clone size: -; V gene: TRBV20-1; CDR3 protein: CSARPSGGGYGYTF
D gene: -; J gene: TRBJ2-2; clone size: -; V gene: TRBV14; CDR3 protein: CASSQVAGYTGELFF
D gene: -; J gene: TRBJ2-1; clone size: many; V gene: TRBV15; CDR3 protein: CATSRGEGDLLEQFF
D gene: -; J gene: TRBJ2-7; clone size: many; V gene: TRBV29-1; CDR3 protein: CSVVRDTEAEQYF
D gene: -; J gene: TRBJ1-2; clone size: few; V gene: TRBV6-6; CDR3 protein: CASSDLQSYGYTF
D gene: TRBD2; J gene: TRBJ2-1; clone size: -; V gene: TRBV24-1; CDR3 protein: CATSEPGLAGGTYNEQFF
D gene: -; J gene: TRBJ2-1; clone size: -; V gene: TRBV7-3; CDR3 protein: CASSSGASSYNEQFF
D gene: -; J gene: TRBJ1-1; clone size: -; V gene: TRBV7-9; CDR3 protein: CASRASNTEAFF
D gene: TRBD2; J gene: TRBJ2-3; clone size: -; V gene: TRBV18; CDR3 protein: CASSPGLAGGENTRDTQYF
D gene: TRBD1; J gene: TRBJ1-5; clone size: many; V gene: TRBV10-3; CDR3 protein: CAISGDRGGQPQHF
D gene: -; J gene: TRBJ1-2; clone size: few; V gene: TRBV28; CDR3 protein: CASSQAGRNNYGYTF
D gene: -; J gene: TRBJ1-5; clone size: few; V gene: TRBV15; CDR3 protein: CATSRDGGQPQHF
D gene: TRBD1; J gene: TRBJ1-1; clone size: -; V gene: TRBV10-3; CDR3 protein: CAITGTGAANTEAFF
D gene: TRBD2; J gene: TRBJ2-7; clone size: few; V gene: TRBV20-1; CDR3 protein: CSARTSGRNEQYF
D gene: -; J gene: TRBJ2-7; clone size: few; V gene: TRBV5-1; CDR3 protein: CASSLIGGRSTYEQYF
D gene: -; J gene: TRBJ1-2; clone size: many; V gene: TRBV5-1; CDR3 protein: CASSLVGSNYGYTF
D gene: -; J gene: TRBJ1-4; clone size: -; V gene: TRBV11-2; CDR3 protein: CASSSRTVLTRNEKLFF
D gene: -; J gene: TRBJ1-2; clone size: few; V gene: TRBV24-1; CDR3 protein: CATSDLWAEGYTF
D gene: -; J gene: TRBJ1-2; clone size: -; V gene: TRBV15; CDR3 protein: CATSAMRGTNYGYTF
D gene: TRBD2; J gene: TRBJ2-7; clone size: few; V gene: TRBV20-1; CDR3 protein: CSASRDYRQYF
D gene: -; J gene: TRBJ2-5; clone size: few; V gene: TRBV5-1; CDR3 protein: CASSIQIRSPQDTQYF
D gene: -; J gene: TRBJ2-5; clone size: many; V gene: TRBV29-1; CDR3 protein: CSVLGETQYF
D gene: TRBD1; J gene: TRBJ2-5; clone size: many; V gene: TRBV29-1; CDR3 protein: CSDRTGSRETQYF
D gene: TRBD2; J gene: TRBJ2-2; clone size: few; V gene: TRBV12-3/TRBV12-4; CDR3 protein: CASPGGPNTGELFF
D gene: -; J gene: TRBJ1-2; clone size: -; V gene: TRBV25-1; CDR3 protein: CASSGRDGYTF
D gene: -; J gene: TRBJ2-1; clone size: -; V gene: TRBV28; CDR3 protein: CASRTPGGEQFF
D gene: TRBD1; J gene: TRBJ2-3; clone size: many; V gene: TRBV5-1; CDR3 protein: CASSLGTGQDTQYF
D gene: -; J gene: TRBJ2-7; clone size: few; V gene: TRBV11-2; CDR3 protein: CASSLVPGDTYEQYF
D gene: -; J gene: TRBJ2-1; clone size: few; V gene: TRBV20-1; CDR3 protein: CSAIVQQKIYNEQFF
D gene: TRBD2; J gene: TRBJ2-3; clone size: -; V gene: TRBV20-1; CDR3 protein: CSARDPAGATDTQYF
D gene: -; J gene: TRBJ2-1; clone size: few; V gene: TRBV7-3; CDR3 protein: CASSLYGSYNEQFF
D gene: -; J gene: TRBJ1-5; clone size: -; V gene: TRBV12-3/TRBV12-4; CDR3 protein: CASSLKRDGIYNQPQHF
D gene: -; J gene: TRBJ2-2; clone size: many; V gene: TRBV5-1; CDR3 protein: CASSFLPGQTGELFF
D gene: TRBD1; J gene: TRBJ1-4; clone size: -; V gene: TRBV5-1; CDR3 protein: CASSLTGTVNEKLFF
D gene: TRBD1; J gene: TRBJ1-6; clone size: many; V gene: TRBV10-3; CDR3 protein: CAISEGQGGISPLHF
D gene: TRBD1; J gene: TRBJ2-7; clone size: -; V gene: TRBV12-5; CDR3 protein: CASGPTGDVNEQYF
D gene: TRBD1; J gene: TRBJ2-3; clone size: many; V gene: TRBV10-3; CDR3 protein: CAISGTGTTDTQYF
D gene: TRBD2; J gene: TRBJ2-7; clone size: many; V gene: TRBV6-5; CDR3 protein: CASSYSTSSPYEQYF
D gene: -; J gene: TRBJ1-1; clone size: -; V gene: TRBV20-1; CDR3 protein: CSARDRRQNTEAFF
D gene: -; J gene: TRBJ2-3; clone size: many; V gene: TRBV7-2; CDR3 protein: CASSAGPDTQYF
D gene: TRBD1; J gene: TRBJ1-5; clone size: few; V gene: TRBV20-1; CDR3 protein: CSAPTGGHQPQHF
D gene: -; J gene: TRBJ2-3; clone size: -; V gene: TRBV7-9; CDR3 protein: CASSLVRSLRTDTQYF
D gene: TRBD2; J gene: TRBJ2-1; clone size: -; V gene: TRBV5-1; CDR3 protein: CASSHGLAGSYYNEQFF
D gene: -; J gene: TRBJ2-2; clone size: many; V gene: TRBV20-1; CDR3 protein: CSALRGQWNTGELFF
D gene: -; J gene: TRBJ2-5; clone size: many; V gene: TRBV28; CDR3 protein: CASSLATPGQETQYF
D gene: TRBD2; J gene: TRBJ2-7; clone size: -; V gene: TRBV20-1; CDR3 protein: CSARSGGAYEQYF